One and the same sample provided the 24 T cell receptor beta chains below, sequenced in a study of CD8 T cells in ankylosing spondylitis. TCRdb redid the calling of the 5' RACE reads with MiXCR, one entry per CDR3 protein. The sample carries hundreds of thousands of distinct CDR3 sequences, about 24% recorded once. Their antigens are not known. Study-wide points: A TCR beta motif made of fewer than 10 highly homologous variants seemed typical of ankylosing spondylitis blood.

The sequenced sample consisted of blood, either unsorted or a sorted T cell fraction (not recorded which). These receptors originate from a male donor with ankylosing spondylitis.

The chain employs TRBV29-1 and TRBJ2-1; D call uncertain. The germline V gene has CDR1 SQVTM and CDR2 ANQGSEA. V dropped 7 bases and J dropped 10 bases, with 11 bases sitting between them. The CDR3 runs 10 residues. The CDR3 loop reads CSAGVEEQFF. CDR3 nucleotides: TGCAGCGCTGGAGTGGAGGAGCAGTTCTTC.

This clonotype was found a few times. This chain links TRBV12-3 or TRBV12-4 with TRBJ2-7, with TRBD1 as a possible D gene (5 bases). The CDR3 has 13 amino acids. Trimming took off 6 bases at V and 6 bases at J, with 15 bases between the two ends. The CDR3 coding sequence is TGTGCCAGCAGACCCCCAGGGATGAGCGAGCAGTACTTC. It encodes CASRPPGMSEQYF.

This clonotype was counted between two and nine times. In DNA form, the CDR3 reads TGCAGTGCGGGAGGGGGCGACGCGGACATTCAGTACTTC. Residues: CSAGGGDADIQYF. The genes are TRBV20-1 and TRBJ2-4; either TRBD1 or TRBD2 may supply D (7 bases each). From germline, CDR1 is DFQATT and CDR2 SNEGSKA (reference sequence). V was clipped by 6 bases and J by 8 bases, with 17 bases between them. The length of the CDR3 is 13 residues.

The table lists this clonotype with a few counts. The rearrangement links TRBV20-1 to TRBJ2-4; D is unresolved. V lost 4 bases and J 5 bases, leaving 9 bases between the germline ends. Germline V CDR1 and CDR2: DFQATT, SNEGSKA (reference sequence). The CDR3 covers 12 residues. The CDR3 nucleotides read TGCAGTGCTACAGGCGACCAAAACATTCAGTACTTC. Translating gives CSATGDQNIQYF.

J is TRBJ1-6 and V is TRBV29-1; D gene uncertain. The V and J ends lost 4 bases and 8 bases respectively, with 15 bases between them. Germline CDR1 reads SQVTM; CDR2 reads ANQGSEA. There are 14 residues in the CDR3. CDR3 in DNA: TGCAGCGTTGGCCTGGGAGGTCGGGATTCACCCCTCCACTTT. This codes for CSVGLGGRDSPLHF.

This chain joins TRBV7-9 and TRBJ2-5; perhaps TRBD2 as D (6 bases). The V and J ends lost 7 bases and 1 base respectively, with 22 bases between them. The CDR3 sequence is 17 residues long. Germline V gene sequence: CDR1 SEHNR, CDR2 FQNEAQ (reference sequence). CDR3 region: CASTPIRGRDFQETQYF. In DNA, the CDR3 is TGTGCCAGCACCCCAATACGCGGACGGGACTTCCAAGAGACCCAGTACTTC.

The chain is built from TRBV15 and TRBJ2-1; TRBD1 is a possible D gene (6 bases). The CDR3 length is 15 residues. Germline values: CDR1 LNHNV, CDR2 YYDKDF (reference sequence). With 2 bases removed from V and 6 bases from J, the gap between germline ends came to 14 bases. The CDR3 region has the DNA TGTGCCACCAGCAGAAGTCCAGGGGCTCTCAATGAGCAGTTCTTC. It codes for CATSRSPGALNEQFF.

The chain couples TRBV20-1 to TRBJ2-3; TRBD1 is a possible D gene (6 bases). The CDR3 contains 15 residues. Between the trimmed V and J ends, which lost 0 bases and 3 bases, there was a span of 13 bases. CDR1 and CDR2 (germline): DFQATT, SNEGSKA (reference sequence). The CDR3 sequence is CSARDGGRATDTQYF. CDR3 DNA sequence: TGCAGTGCTAGAGATGGGGGCAGGGCGACAGATACGCAGTATTTT.

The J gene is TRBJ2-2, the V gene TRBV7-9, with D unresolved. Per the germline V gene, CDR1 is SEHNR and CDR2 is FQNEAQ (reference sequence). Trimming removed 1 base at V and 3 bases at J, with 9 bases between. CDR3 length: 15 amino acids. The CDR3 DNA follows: TGTGCCAGCAGCTTAGGTGGCTACCACACCGGGGAGCTGTTTTTT. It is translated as CASSLGGYHTGELFF. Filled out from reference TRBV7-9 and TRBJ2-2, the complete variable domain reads DTGVSQNPRHKITKRGQNVTFRCDPISEHNRLYWYRQTLGQGPEFLTYFQNEAQLEKSRLLSDRFSAERPKGSFSTLEIQRTEQGDSAMYLCASSLGGYHTGELFFGEGSRLTVL.

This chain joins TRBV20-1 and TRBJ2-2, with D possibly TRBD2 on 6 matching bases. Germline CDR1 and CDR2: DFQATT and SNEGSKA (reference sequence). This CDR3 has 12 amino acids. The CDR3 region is CSSPRETGELFF. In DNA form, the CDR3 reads TGCAGCTCACCCCGGGAGACCGGGGAGCTGTTTTTT.

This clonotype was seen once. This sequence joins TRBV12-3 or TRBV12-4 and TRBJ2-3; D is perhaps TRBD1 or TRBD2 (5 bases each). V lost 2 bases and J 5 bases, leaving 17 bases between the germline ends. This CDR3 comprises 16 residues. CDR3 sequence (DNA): TGTGCCAGCAGTTTAAGACGGGGCGCCGGAGTAGATACGCAGTATTTT. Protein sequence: CASSLRRGAGVDTQYF.

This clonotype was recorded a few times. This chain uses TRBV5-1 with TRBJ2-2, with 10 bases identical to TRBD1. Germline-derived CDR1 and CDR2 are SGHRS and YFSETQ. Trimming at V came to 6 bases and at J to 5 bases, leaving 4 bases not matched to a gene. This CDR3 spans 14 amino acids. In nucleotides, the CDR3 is TGCGCCAGCACCGGACAGGGGGTGACCGGGGAGCTGTTTTTT. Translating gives CASTGQGVTGELFF.

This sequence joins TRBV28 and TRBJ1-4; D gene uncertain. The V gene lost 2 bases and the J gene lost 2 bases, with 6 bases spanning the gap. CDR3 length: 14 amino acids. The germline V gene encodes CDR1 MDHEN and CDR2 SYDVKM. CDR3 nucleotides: TGTGCCAGCAGTTTAGCACAGACTAATGAAAAACTGTTTTTT. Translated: CASSLAQTNEKLFF.

This CDR3 is CASSPRLGVNTGELFF. CDR3 sequence (DNA): TGTGCCAGCTCACCCCGCCTGGGAGTGAACACCGGGGAGCTGTTTTTT. The chain uses TRBV18 and TRBJ2-2, with TRBD2 as a possible D gene (5 bases). The CDR3 extends over 16 amino acids. Germline assignment: CDR1 KGHSH and CDR2 LQKENI. V shed 3 bases and J shed 1 base, with 12 bases lying between them.

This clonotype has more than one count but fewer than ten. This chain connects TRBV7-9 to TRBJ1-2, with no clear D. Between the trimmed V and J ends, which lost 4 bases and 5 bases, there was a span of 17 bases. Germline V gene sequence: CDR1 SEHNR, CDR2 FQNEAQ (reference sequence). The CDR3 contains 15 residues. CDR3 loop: CASSSTAPGGYGYTF. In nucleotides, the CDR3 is TGTGCCAGCAGCTCGACCGCCCCCGGCGGGTATGGCTACACCTTC.

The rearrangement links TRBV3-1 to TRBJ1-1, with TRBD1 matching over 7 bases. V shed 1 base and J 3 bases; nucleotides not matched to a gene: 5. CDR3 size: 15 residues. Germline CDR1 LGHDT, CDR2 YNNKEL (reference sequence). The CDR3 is CASSQGGQRDTEAFF. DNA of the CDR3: TGTGCCAGCAGCCAAGGGGGACAGCGGGACACTGAAGCTTTCTTT.

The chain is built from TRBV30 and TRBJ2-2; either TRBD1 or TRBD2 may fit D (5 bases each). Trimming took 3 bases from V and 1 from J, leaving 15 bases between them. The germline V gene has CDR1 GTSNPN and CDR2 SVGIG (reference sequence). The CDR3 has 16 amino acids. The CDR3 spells CAWSLMGTENTGELFF. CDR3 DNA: TGTGCCTGGAGCCTGATGGGGACGGAGAACACCGGGGAGCTGTTTTTT.

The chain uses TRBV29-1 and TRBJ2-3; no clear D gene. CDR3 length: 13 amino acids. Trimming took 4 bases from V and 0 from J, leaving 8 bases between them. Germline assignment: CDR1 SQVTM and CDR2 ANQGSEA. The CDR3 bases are TGCAGCGTTGCTAGATCTAGCACAGATACGCAGTATTTT. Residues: CSVARSSTDTQYF.

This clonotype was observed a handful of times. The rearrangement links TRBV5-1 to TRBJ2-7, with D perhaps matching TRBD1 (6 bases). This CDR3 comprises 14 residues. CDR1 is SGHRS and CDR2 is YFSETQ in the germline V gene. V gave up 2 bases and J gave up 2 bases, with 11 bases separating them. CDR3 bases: TGCGCCAGCAGCTTCGCAGGGGAAACCTACGAGCAGTACTTC. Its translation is CASSFAGETYEQYF.

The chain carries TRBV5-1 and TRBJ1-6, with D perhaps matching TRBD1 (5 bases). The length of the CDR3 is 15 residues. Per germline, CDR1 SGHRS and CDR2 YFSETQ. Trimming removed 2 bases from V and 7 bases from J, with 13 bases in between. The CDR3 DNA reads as TGCGCCAGCAGCTTCGACAGAACCTCGAATTCACCCCTCCACTTT. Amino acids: CASSFDRTSNSPLHF.

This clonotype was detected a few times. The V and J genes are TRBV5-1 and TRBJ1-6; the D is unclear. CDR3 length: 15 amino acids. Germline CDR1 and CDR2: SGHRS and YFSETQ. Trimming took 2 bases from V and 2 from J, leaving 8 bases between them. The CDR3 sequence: CASSFGVPYNSPLHF. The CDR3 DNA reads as TGCGCCAGCAGCTTTGGGGTCCCCTATAATTCACCCCTCCACTTT.

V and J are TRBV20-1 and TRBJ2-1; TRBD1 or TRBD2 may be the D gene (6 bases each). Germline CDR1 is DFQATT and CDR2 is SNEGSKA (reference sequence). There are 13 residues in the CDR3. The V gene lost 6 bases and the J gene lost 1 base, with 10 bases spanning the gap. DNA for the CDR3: TGCAGTGCCCAAGGGGGGTCCTACAATGAGCAGTTCTTC. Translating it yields CSAQGGSYNEQFF.

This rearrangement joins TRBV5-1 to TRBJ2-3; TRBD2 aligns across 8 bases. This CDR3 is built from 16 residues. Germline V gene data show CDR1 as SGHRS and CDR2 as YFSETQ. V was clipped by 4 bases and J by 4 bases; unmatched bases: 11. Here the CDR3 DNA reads TGCGCCAGCAGCCTCTCCCTAGGAGCGGGGGCAGATACGCAGTATTTT. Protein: CASSLSLGAGADTQYF.

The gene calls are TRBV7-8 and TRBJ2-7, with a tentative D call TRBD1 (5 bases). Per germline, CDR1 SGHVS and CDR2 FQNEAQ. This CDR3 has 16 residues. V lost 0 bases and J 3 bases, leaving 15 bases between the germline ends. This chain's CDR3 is CASSLARTGPIYEQYF. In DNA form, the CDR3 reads TGTGCCAGCAGCTTAGCCCGCACAGGTCCAATCTACGAGCAGTACTTC.